This passage covers 12 T cell receptor beta chains from one sample sequenced in a study of blood T cells in healthy people across ages. Primed by a sample-barcoded 5' primer and a J-beta primer mix, a second PCR proceeded for 7 to 11 cycles. TCRdb analysed the 5' RACE reads with MiXCR anew, one entry per CDR3 protein. Of about 630,000 distinct CDR3 sequences in the sample, over 20% are singletons; the top ten hold about 3.6%. Source material: blood. The receptor set was obtained from a man between 65 and 85 years old in good health.

This clonotype came up many times. This chain uses TRBV20-1 with TRBJ1-4; TRBD1 matches 8 bases. Germline V gives CDR1 DFQATT, CDR2 SNEGSKA (reference sequence). J was trimmed by 8 bases and V by 3 bases; bases with no gene match: 2. The length of the CDR3 is 12 residues. The CDR3, as DNA: TGCAGTGCTAGCCCAGGGGGCGAAAAACTGTTTTTT. Its translation is CSASPGGEKLFF.

This clonotype was seen at least ten times. The rearrangement uses TRBV7-9 and TRBJ2-1; 7 bases agree with TRBD2. The CDR3 extends over 15 amino acids. V lost 3 bases and J lost 5; bases outside the gene matches: 7. CDR1 is SEHNR and CDR2 is FQNEAQ in the germline V gene (reference sequence). CDR3 loop: CASSFGGSRDNEQFF. CDR3 sequence (DNA): TGTGCCAGCAGCTTCGGCGGGAGCAGGGACAATGAGCAGTTCTTC.

The chain uses TRBV5-1 and TRBJ2-5; D call uncertain. Trimming removed 2 bases at V and 5 bases at J, with 10 bases between. The CDR3 loop spans 13 amino acids. Germline loops: CDR1 SGHRS, CDR2 YFSETQ. For the CDR3, the DNA is TGCGCCAGCAGCTTATCGGTCGAGGAGACCCAGTACTTC. Protein: CASSLSVEETQYF.

The sample holds many counts of this clonotype. This chain uses TRBV24-1 with TRBJ2-1; D is perhaps TRBD1 (5 bases). The germline gives CDR1 KGHDR, CDR2 SFDVKD. This CDR3 comprises 15 residues. V lost 7 bases to trimming and J lost 7 bases, with 19 bases between them. In nucleotides, the CDR3 is TGTGCCACCAGCGCAGATAAGGGGCGACGGAATGAGCAGTTCTTC. Translation gives CATSADKGRRNEQFF.

There are a few counts of this clonotype. The CDR3 DNA reads as TGTGCCAGCAGTTATCGGACCGGGGAGCTGTTTTTT. The encoded protein is CASSYRTGELFF. V and J are TRBV27 and TRBJ2-2, with D hard to call. Between the trimmed V and J ends, which lost 4 bases and 5 bases, there was a span of 5 bases. CDR1 and CDR2 from the germline V gene are MNHEY and SMNVEV (reference sequence). The CDR3 totals 12 residues.

The rearrangement links TRBV3-1 to TRBJ2-1, with TRBD2 identical over 11 bases. This CDR3 has 16 residues. The germline V gene encodes CDR1 LGHDT and CDR2 YNNKEL (reference sequence). The J segment lost 8 bases and the V segment lost 1 base, leaving 7 bases of the junction unmatched. Written as DNA, the CDR3 is TGTGCCAGCAGCCAAGCTTTAGCGGGAGGGGGCGATGAGCAGTTCTTC. This encodes CASSQALAGGGDEQFF.

This clonotype showed up just a few times. The J gene is TRBJ1-1, the V gene TRBV7-2; 9 bases match TRBD1. J gave up 5 bases and V 7 bases, and 8 bases lay outside the gene matches. The length of the CDR3 is 14 residues. Per germline, CDR1 SGHTA and CDR2 FQGNSA. As DNA, the CDR3 is TGTGCCAGCACCGTACAGGGGGCTGGAACTGAAGCTTTCTTT. This encodes CASTVQGAGTEAFF.

This clonotype was observed a handful of times. The chain employs TRBV24-1 and TRBJ2-3, with 9 bases that match TRBD2. From germline, CDR1 is KGHDR and CDR2 SFDVKD. The CDR3 extends over 16 amino acids. After removal of 1 base from V and 1 base from J, the junction contained 2 bases not matched to a gene. The DNA of the CDR3 is TGTGCCACCAGTGATTTTGGGACTAGCCGCACAGATACGCAGTATTTT. It codes for CATSDFGTSRTDTQYF.

This chain uses TRBV7-9 with TRBJ2-1, with D hard to call. With 4 bases removed from V and 10 bases from J, the gap between germline ends came to 8 bases. This CDR3 contains 11 residues. CDR1 is SEHNR, CDR2 FQNEAQ, per germline (reference sequence). CDR3 sequence (DNA): TGTGCCAGCAGCTCCTCTATAGAGCAGTTCTTC. Its translation: CASSSSIEQFF.

The CDR3 DNA sequence: TGTGCCATCAGACAGGGTCCAGGGGGCTACACCTTC. The encoded protein is CAIRQGPGGYTF. The rearrangement joins TRBV10-3 to TRBJ1-2, with D possibly TRBD1 on 6 matching bases. The CDR3 consists of 12 residues. Germline V gene data show CDR1 as ENHRY and CDR2 as SYGVKD. V shed 6 bases and J shed 8 bases, with 13 bases lying between them.

This clonotype was observed a few times. The V and J genes are TRBV20-1 and TRBJ2-7, with D perhaps matching TRBD1 (5 bases). V was shortened by 5 bases and J by 1 base, with 18 bases between the two germline ends. The CDR3 runs to 15 residues. CDR1 DFQATT and CDR2 SNEGSKA come from the germline V gene (reference sequence). The CDR3 is CSARNPGPGSYEQYF. The DNA of the CDR3 is TGCAGTGCTCGAAATCCAGGCCCAGGGTCCTACGAGCAGTACTTC.

This chain links TRBV7-2 with TRBJ2-1; 9 bases align to TRBD2. This CDR3 contains 15 residues. The J segment lost 0 bases and the V segment lost 5 bases, leaving 2 bases of the junction unmatched. Per germline, CDR1 SGHTA and CDR2 FQGNSA. CDR3 sequence reads: CASSNSGGSYNEQFF. For the CDR3, the DNA is TGTGCCAGCAGCAATAGCGGGGGCTCCTACAATGAGCAGTTCTTC.